This entry describes one T cell receptor beta chain. Its antigen remains unknown. The data stem from a study of identifying expanded T cells in peripheral blood. Study observations and caveats: About 1.2 clones differed between technical replicates, versus around 15 and 19 over time. Variance in clone template counts between two-week samples significantly increased with total template count across all healthy donors.

Sequencing was performed with immunoSEQ multiplex PCR; in TCRdb, only in-frame clones are kept and a portion is missing. The sample includes about 82,000 clones, 70% to 90% seen only once; the top ten take 7% to 8.5%. The source material was blood. The clonotype comes from a person between 18 and 75 years old in good health.

CDR3: CASSGLAVREQFF. CDR3 bases: TGTGCCAGCAGCGGACTAGCGGTTCGGGAGCAGTTCTTC. The gene calls are TRBV9 and TRBJ2-1; 9 bases are shared with TRBD2. Unmatched junction bases numbered 5, after V lost 3 bases and J lost 10 bases. The CDR3 totals 13 residues. From germline, CDR1 is SGDLS and CDR2 YYNGEE.